A single sample gave rise to the 13 T cell receptor beta chains below, sequenced in a study of T cell responses to AZD1222 COVID-19 vaccine. Sequenced by immunoSEQ multiplex PCR; TCRdb stores in-frame clones only, minus some. The data hold about 190,000 clones, with 85% to 90% observed a single time. The sample consisted of peripheral blood, taken on day 0 of AZD1222 vaccination. These receptors were taken from an adult in good health.

The rearrangement uses TRBV2 and TRBJ2-7; D is possibly TRBD1 (6 bases). CDR3 length equals 17 residues. The germline CDR1 and CDR2 sequences are SNHLY and FYNNEI. Between the trimmed V and J ends, which lost 2 bases and 2 bases, there was a span of 19 bases. The CDR3 sequence is CASSEFGRKDSTYEQYV. The CDR3 DNA reads TGTGCCAGCAGTGAATTTGGTCGGAAGGACAGTACCTACGAGCAGTACGTC.

J is TRBJ2-2 and V is TRBV9; no definite D call. The CDR3 runs to 14 residues. With 0 bases removed from V and 2 bases from J, the gap between germline ends came to 5 bases. Per germline, CDR1 SGDLS and CDR2 YYNGEE. The CDR3, as DNA: TGTGCCAGCAGCGTAGTCTCTAACACCGGGGAGCTGTTTTTT. Its protein product is CASSVVSNTGELFF.

The chain has TRBV6-2 or TRBV6-3 and TRBJ2-1; D possibly corresponds to TRBD2 (6 bases). CDR1 MNHEY and CDR2 SVGEGT come from the germline V gene. V lost 2 bases and J lost 0, with 14 bases in between. This CDR3 has 17 residues. The CDR3 is CASSYPIGGSSYNEQFF. CDR3 DNA sequence: TGTGCCAGCAGTTACCCAATCGGGGGAAGCTCCTACAATGAGCAGTTCTTC.

The chain links TRBV21-1 to TRBJ1-6; TRBD1 is the table's D call, not checked against the DNA. TRBV21-1 is a recognized pseudogene. This CDR3 is built from 16 residues. The CDR3 region has the DNA TGTGCCAGCAGCGGGCCCTCGGGACACCACCATTCACCCCTCCACTTT. Translating gives CASSGPSGHHHSPLHF.

In DNA form, the CDR3 reads TGTGCCAGCAGCGGTCAGCGGGGGGTCGACAATGAGCAGTTCTTC. Translated: CASSGQRGVDNEQFF. The chain combines TRBV9 with TRBJ2-1; 9 positions match TRBD2. J was trimmed by 5 bases and V by 3 bases; bases with no gene match: 6. In germline, CDR1 is SGDLS, CDR2 YYNGEE. There are 15 residues in the CDR3.

The chain links TRBV6-5 to TRBJ1-2, with a possible D match to TRBD1 (5 bases). The CDR3 has 14 residues. Trimming cost V 2 bases and J 4 bases, with 11 bases left between them. Germline V gives CDR1 MNHEY, CDR2 SVGAGI. The CDR3 loop reads CASSYERGIYGYTF. The CDR3 bases are TGTGCCAGCAGTTACGAGAGGGGTATCTATGGCTACACCTTC.

CDR3 loop: CASSWTGAEAFF. CDR3 DNA: TGTGCCAGCAGCTGGACAGGGGCAGAAGCTTTCTTT. This chain links TRBV11-2 with TRBJ1-1, with 9 bases fitting TRBD1. From germline, CDR1 is SGHAT and CDR2 FQNNGV. The junction had 2 bases not matched to a gene; V was cut back by 4 bases and J by 8 bases. The CDR3 is made up of 12 amino acids.

The rearrangement links TRBV27 to TRBJ2-5; 7 bases map to TRBD1. The trim removed 0 bases at V and 4 bases at J, leaving 11 bases unmatched. The germline gives CDR1 MNHEY, CDR2 SMNVEV (reference sequence). The CDR3 contains 17 residues. CDR3 amino acids: CASSLSIDRAFRETQYF. The CDR3 DNA follows: TGTGCCAGCAGTTTATCTATAGACAGGGCTTTCCGAGAGACCCAGTACTTC.

This chain uses TRBV19 with TRBJ1-1; a possible D gene is TRBD1 (5 bases). The CDR3 spans 18 residues. From germline, CDR1 is LNHDA and CDR2 SQIVND (reference sequence). The germline V and J ends were trimmed by 3 bases and 3 bases, with 23 bases remaining between them. The chain's CDR3 is CASSIGGGYLSLYTEAFF. In DNA, the CDR3 is TGTGCCAGTAGTATTGGGGGGGGGTACCTTTCATTGTACACTGAAGCTTTCTTT.

The rearrangement links TRBV2 to TRBJ2-1; 10 bases line up with TRBD2. Germline values: CDR1 SNHLY, CDR2 FYNNEI. This CDR3 has 14 residues. The trim removed 10 bases at V and 7 bases at J, leaving 10 bases unmatched. As DNA, the CDR3 is TGTGCCACTCAGCGGGGGGGCCTTATGAATGAGCAGTTCTTC. This translates into CATQRGGLMNEQFF.

Only one count was recorded for this clone. The chain couples TRBV5-1 to TRBJ2-3; the match to TRBD2 covers 14 bases. Unmatched junction bases numbered 11, after V lost 3 bases and J lost 2 bases. CDR3 length: 19 amino acids. Germline loops: CDR1 SGHRS, CDR2 YFSETQ. The DNA for the CDR3 is TGCGCCAGCAGCTGGGGACTAGCGGGGGCCGCTACTGACACAGATACGCAGTATTTT. It specifies CASSWGLAGAATDTDTQYF.

The chain is built from TRBV27 and TRBJ2-1; TRBD1 matches at 7 bases. This CDR3 region has 15 residues. Germline CDR1 and CDR2: MNHEY and SMNVEV (reference sequence). Trimming removed 0 bases from V and 6 bases from J; junction bases left unmatched: 5. As DNA, the CDR3 is TGTGCCAGCAGTTTATCGAATTCAGGGGGCAATGAGCAGTTCTTC. Encoded protein: CASSLSNSGGNEQFF.

CDR3 sequence: CASSFPSGVSSYNEQFF. The CDR3 DNA reads as TGTGCCAGCAGTTTCCCTAGCGGGGTGAGCTCCTACAATGAGCAGTTCTTC. The chain couples TRBV28 to TRBJ2-1, with TRBD2 matching 9 bases. CDR1 is MDHEN, CDR2 SYDVKM, per germline. With 3 bases clipped from V and 0 bases from J, the junction kept 6 bases outside the gene matches. The CDR3 length is 17 residues.